These 13 T cell receptor beta chains originate from one sample sequenced in a study of Graves' ophthalmopathy and Graves' hyperthyroidism listed by TCRdb under 2018. Sequencer: Illumina HiSeq 2000. TCR beta CDR3 regions were amplified from RNA transcripts for repertoire sequencing. HTBI primers and the Qiagen OneStep RT-PCR kit were used in a first-round RT-PCR, which was followed by a second-round multiplex PCR, size selection and purification. Through fastp at Q25 and MiXCR, TCRdb rebuilt clones from the public reads, retaining in-frame beta chains. Merged by CDR3 protein, the rows form single entries marked with the most common genes and DNA. Present in this sample are about 740,000 distinct CDR3 sequences, 40% of which were seen just once. 44% of the sample comes from the top ten. Sample: peripheral blood. The source of these receptors is an adult man with Graves' ophthalmopathy.

This clonotype was seen just once. This chain uses TRBV25-1 with TRBJ2-2, with 11 bases lining up with TRBD1. The CDR3 runs to 14 residues. Germline V gene lookup returns CDR1 MGHDK and CDR2 SYGVNS. Trimming removed 8 bases from V and 7 bases from J; junction bases left unmatched: 6. This chain's CDR3 is CASRTGGYSGELFF. DNA for the CDR3: TGTGCCAGCCGGACAGGGGGCTATAGCGGGGAGCTGTTTTTT.

This chain uses TRBV12-3 or TRBV12-4 with TRBJ1-4, with D uncertain. This CDR3 is built from 12 residues. V lost 6 bases to trimming and J lost 14 bases, with 16 bases between them. CDR3 nucleotide sequence: TGTGCCAGCAGATTGTCGCACCATCCCCTGTTTTTT. Translated: CASRLSHHPLFF.

The rearrangement uses TRBV10-3 and TRBJ1-1; possible D gene TRBD1, 5 bases. This CDR3 is built from 11 residues. Looked up from germline, CDR1 is ENHRY and CDR2 is SYGVKD. The V end lost 2 bases, the J end lost 8 bases, and 6 bases lay between the germline ends. CDR3 in DNA: TGTGCCATCAGTGAGAGGGGCGAAGCTTTCTTT. Translating gives CAISERGEAFF.

This clonotype has ten or more counts. The genes are TRBV20-1 and TRBJ2-7; 11 bases fit TRBD2. J gave up 5 bases and V 4 bases, and 7 bases lay outside the gene matches. The V gene's germline CDR1 is DFQATT and CDR2 SNEGSKA (reference sequence). The CDR3 runs to 14 residues. The CDR3 protein is CSATPSGRSHEQYF. CDR3 DNA sequence: TGCAGTGCTACTCCTAGCGGGAGGAGTCACGAGCAGTACTTC.

This chain connects TRBV27 to TRBJ1-1; 9 bases line up with TRBD1. The V gene end was trimmed by 5 bases and the J gene end by 5 bases; junction bases not matched to a gene: 6. CDR1 MNHEY and CDR2 SMNVEV come from the germline V gene (reference sequence). The CDR3 runs to 14 residues. The CDR3 is CASSADRGTTEAFF. CDR3 bases: TGTGCCAGCAGTGCGGACAGGGGTACGACTGAAGCTTTCTTT.

This clonotype was seen just once. The CDR3 sequence is CSARPGTGGVDGNQPQHF. DNA for the CDR3: TGCAGTGCTAGACCCGGGACAGGGGGCGTTGATGGCAATCAGCCCCAGCATTTT. The chain employs TRBV20-1 and TRBJ1-5, with 12 bases fitting TRBD1. The CDR3 is made up of 18 amino acids. Losses at the gene ends were 2 bases for V and 2 bases for J; bases not matched to a gene: 10. Germline V gene lookup returns CDR1 DFQATT and CDR2 SNEGSKA (reference sequence).

This clonotype has just one count. This sequence joins TRBV2 and TRBJ2-5; TRBD2 aligns across 12 bases. The CDR3 sequence is 17 residues long. The germline CDR1 and CDR2 sequences are SNHLY and FYNNEI. V trimming: 6 bases; J trimming: 4 bases; junction bases outside the gene matches: 12. The CDR3 spells CASRTSGGPLGGETQYF. The CDR3 nucleotides read TGTGCCAGCAGGACTAGCGGGGGCCCGTTGGGGGGAGAGACCCAGTACTTC.

This clonotype was counted only a few times. V gene TRBV10-2 combines with J gene TRBJ2-7; TRBD1 aligns across 10 bases. The CDR3 is 17 residues long. Unmatched junction bases numbered 9, after V lost 2 bases and J lost 2 bases. The V gene's germline CDR1 is WSHSY and CDR2 SAAADI. The CDR3 DNA reads TGCGCCAGCAGTGAGCGCGGGTTAGGACAGGGGGCCTACGAGCAGTACTTC. Its translation: CASSERGLGQGAYEQYF.

This rearrangement joins TRBV11-1 to TRBJ1-5; a possible D gene is TRBD1 (6 bases). Trimming removed 1 base from V and 4 bases from J, with 11 bases in between. CDR1 and CDR2 (germline): SGHAT, FQDESV (reference sequence). The CDR3 spans 15 residues. The CDR3 DNA sequence: TGTGCCAGCAGCTTAGTAGGGGGGCCGAATCAGCCCCAGCATTTT. Translating it yields CASSLVGGPNQPQHF.

Regarding this clonotype: One base away lies a much larger clone, so this may be a sequencing read error. As the CDR3 is not closed by the conserved phenylalanine or tryptophan, this likely results from a read error. The V and J genes are TRBV7-9 and TRBJ1-6; the D gene is possibly TRBD1 (6 bases). Per germline, CDR1 SEHNR and CDR2 FQNEAQ (reference sequence). This CDR3 comprises 13 residues. The germline V and J ends were trimmed by 6 bases and 7 bases, with 10 bases remaining between them. The CDR3 protein is CASSPRGNSPLHL. In nucleotides, the CDR3 is TGTGCCAGCAGTCCGAGGGGGAATTCACCCCTCCACCTT.

V is TRBV12-3 or TRBV12-4 and J is TRBJ1-1; D is unresolved. V was trimmed by 7 bases and J by 1 base, leaving 7 bases between them. This CDR3 is 12 amino acids long. The CDR3 DNA reads as TGTGCCAGCACCCAGGAGAACACTGAAGCTTTCTTT. Translating gives CASTQENTEAFF.

The V call is TRBV2, the J call TRBJ1-4; 9 bases line up with TRBD1. V gave up 6 bases and J gave up 5 bases; unmatched junction bases: 4. Germline assignment: CDR1 SNHLY and CDR2 FYNNEI. The CDR3 extends over 14 amino acids. The CDR3 coding sequence is TGTGCCAGCAGGAGGGACAGGGAGAATGAAAAACTGTTTTTT. It encodes CASRRDRENEKLFF. Complete variable domain (other parts from reference TRBV2 and TRBJ1-4): EPEVTQTPSHQVTQMGQEVILRCVPISNHLYFYWYRQILGQKVEFLVSFYNNEISEKSEIFDDQFSVERPDGSNFTLKIRSTKLEDSAMYFCASRRDRENEKLFFGSGTQLSVL.

This clonotype was seen only a few times. One end of the junction does not line up with germline, which may come from a read error. This chain connects TRBV25-1 to TRBJ1-1; D remains ambiguous. Germline lookup yields CDR1 MGHDK and CDR2 SYGVNS. The CDR3 extends over 12 amino acids. The CDR3 region has the DNA TGTGCTAGCAGGACGGCTAACACTGAAGCTTTCTTT. Translation: CASRTANTEAFF.